This passage covers 7 T cell receptor beta chains from one sample sequenced in a study of a mutant IDH1 vaccine in newly diagnosed glioma. Antigen specificity for these receptors is unknown. Repertoires were generated with immunoSEQ multiplex PCR, while TCRdb's copy carries only in-frame clones and drops some. This table has around 56,000 clones, 81% appearing once. Time point specified: week 5, during vaccination. With topical imiquimod, each dose of the vaccine consisted of 300 ug of mutant IDH1 20-mer peptide. The source material was PBMCs, sampled from a glioma patient whose treatment included an IDH1 peptide vaccine. The source is a man in his thirties or forties with glioma.

There are a few counts of this clone. The CDR3 spells CASSPGSEAFF. The DNA of the CDR3 is TGTGCCAGCAGCCCCGGCTCTGAAGCTTTCTTT. V is TRBV11-2 and J is TRBJ1-1; D remains unclear. This CDR3 spans 11 amino acids. CDR1 is SGHAT, CDR2 FQNNGV, per germline. With 5 bases removed from V and 6 bases from J, the gap between germline ends came to 7 bases.

The chain carries TRBV7-2 and TRBJ2-6; 9 bases are a match to TRBD1. Trimming took 5 bases from V and 1 from J; bases not matched to a gene: 6. The CDR3 contains 17 residues. Germline V gene sequence: CDR1 SGHTA, CDR2 FQGNSA. CDR3: CASSRVTGGSGANVLTF. As DNA, the CDR3 is TGTGCCAGCAGCAGGGTGACAGGGGGTTCTGGGGCCAACGTCCTGACTTTC.

V and J are TRBV6-6 and TRBJ2-1; perhaps D is TRBD1 or TRBD2 (6 bases each). Germline V gene sequence: CDR1 MNHNY, CDR2 SVGAGI (reference sequence). The ends were cut back, 1 base at V and 10 bases at J, with 11 bases in the middle. This CDR3 has 13 residues. The CDR3 DNA sequence: TGTGCCAGCAGTTACTTTTTGGGGGGCGAGCAGTTCTTC. It codes for CASSYFLGGEQFF.

The genes are TRBV28 and TRBJ2-3; D ambiguous. Germline assignment: CDR1 MDHEN and CDR2 SYDVKM. The ends were cut back, 5 bases at V and 1 base at J, with 7 bases in the middle. The CDR3 sequence is 13 residues long. In nucleotides, the CDR3 is TGTGCCAGCAGTGACATAGGCACAGATACGCAGTATTTT. It codes for CASSDIGTDTQYF.

This chain uses TRBV6-5 with TRBJ1-2, with TRBD1 matching 9 bases. J lost 9 bases, V lost 6 bases, and 11 bases had no gene match. The CDR3 contains 14 residues. Germline CDR1 reads MNHEY; CDR2 reads SVGAGI. Here the CDR3 DNA reads TGTGCCAGCAGAAACACGGGACAGGGATTGAGCTACACCTTC. Encoded protein: CASRNTGQGLSYTF.

The V and J genes are TRBV27 and TRBJ2-3; D may be TRBD1 (6 bases). The V end was cut by 5 bases, the J end by 8 bases, with 23 bases between. There are 16 residues in the CDR3. From germline, CDR1 is MNHEY and CDR2 SMNVEV (reference sequence). The CDR3 reads CASSNPLRQAVPTQYF. The CDR3, as DNA: TGTGCCAGCAGTAACCCGCTGAGACAGGCAGTACCTACGCAGTATTTT.

The chain has TRBV25-1 and TRBJ2-7; D gene uncertain. V lost 1 base, J lost 2 bases, and 12 bases lay in between. The CDR3 is 15 residues long. Germline CDR1 is MGHDK and CDR2 is SYGVNS. The CDR3 DNA reads as TGTGCCAGCAGTGAATGGTGGCAGGATACCTACGAGCAGTACTTC. Protein: CASSEWWQDTYEQYF.